Following are 26 T cell receptor beta chains from one sample sequenced in a study of T cell responses to AZD1222 COVID-19 vaccine. The data were produced by immunoSEQ multiplex PCR, yet TCRdb's version contains in-frame clones alone and is incomplete. Of 150,000 to 160,000 clones in the sample, roughly nine tenths were seen once. The sample was peripheral blood, taken 28 days after the second AZD1222 dose. These receptor sequences come from an adult who received the AZD1222 COVID-19 vaccine.

The rearrangement uses TRBV24-1 and TRBJ2-3; D uncertain. This CDR3 has 16 residues. Germline CDR1 and CDR2: KGHDR and SFDVKD. V lost 0 bases, J lost 0 bases, and 9 bases lay in between. This chain's CDR3 is CATSDLDGFSTDTQYF. The CDR3 nucleotides read TGTGCCACCAGTGATTTGGACGGCTTCAGCACAGATACGCAGTATTTT.

This chain connects TRBV27 to TRBJ2-3; a weak D match, TRBD2 (6 bases). Trimming cost V 7 bases and J 0 bases, with 20 bases left between them. The CDR3 length is 17 residues. CDR1 MNHEY and CDR2 SMNVEV come from the germline V gene (reference sequence). CDR3 protein: CASTYRVTSVSTDTQYF. The CDR3 DNA follows: TGTGCCAGCACCTACCGGGTGACTAGTGTTAGCACAGATACGCAGTATTTT.

J is TRBJ2-2 and V is TRBV11-1; D call uncertain. The germline gives CDR1 SGHAT, CDR2 FQDESV (reference sequence). This CDR3 spans 13 amino acids. Trimming left V 2 bases short and J 4 bases short, with 5 bases between. As DNA, the CDR3 is TGTGCCAGCAGCTTACGGGCCACCGGGGAGCTGTTTTTT. It yields the protein CASSLRATGELFF.

The rearrangement links TRBV6-5 to TRBJ2-2, with D uncertain. The CDR3 is 14 residues long. The germline CDR1 and CDR2 sequences are MNHEY and SVGAGI. Trimming took 6 bases from V and 4 from J, leaving 12 bases between them. CDR3 sequence reads: CASRPGRVTGELFF. The CDR3 region has the DNA TGTGCCAGCAGGCCAGGACGCGTCACCGGGGAGCTGTTTTTT.

V usage is TRBV10-3 and J usage is TRBJ1-5, with 10 nucleotides matching TRBD1. Looked up from germline, CDR1 is ENHRY and CDR2 is SYGVKD. V gave up 3 bases and J gave up 7 bases; unmatched junction bases: 3. The CDR3 has 14 amino acids. DNA of the CDR3: TGTGCCATCAGTGACGGACAGGGGGTGCAGCCCCAGCATTTT. The encoded protein is CAISDGQGVQPQHF.

This chain uses TRBV7-6 with TRBJ2-3; D perhaps matches TRBD2 (6 bases). Deletions cut 5 bases from V and 6 bases from J, with 12 bases between. Germline lookup yields CDR1 SGHVS and CDR2 FNYEAQ. The CDR3 spans 13 residues. CDR3 nucleotide sequence: TGTGCCAGCAGCCCTATGGCGGGGGATACGCAGTATTTT. Protein sequence: CASSPMAGDTQYF.

This clone occurred many times. The V gene is TRBV2, the J gene TRBJ1-5, with a weak D call TRBD1 (6 bases). In germline, CDR1 is SNHLY, CDR2 FYNNEI. Trimming removed 10 bases from V and 4 bases from J, with 14 bases in between. This CDR3 has 13 residues. Here the CDR3 DNA reads TGTGCCACTTCGAGACAGGCAAATCAGCCCCAGCATTTT. This codes for CATSRQANQPQHF.

The gene calls are TRBV15 and TRBJ1-5; a possible D gene is TRBD1 (5 bases). The V end was cut by 0 bases, the J end by 2 bases, with 11 bases between. From germline, CDR1 is LNHNV and CDR2 YYDKDF (reference sequence). CDR3 size: 16 residues. The CDR3 loop reads CATSRDLGEGNQPQHF. As DNA, the CDR3 is TGTGCCACCAGCAGAGATCTAGGGGAAGGCAATCAGCCCCAGCATTTT.

The gene calls are TRBV11-2 and TRBJ1-1; weak D call: TRBD1 (5 bases). The CDR3 covers 17 residues. Germline V lookup: CDR1 SGHAT, CDR2 FQNNGV. The V gene lost 5 bases and the J gene lost 9 bases, with 28 bases spanning the gap. DNA for the CDR3: TGTGCCAGCAGCCCTTTTCTCAGGGAGTACGAAAAGCCCCAAGCTTTCTTT. It translates to CASSPFLREYEKPQAFF.

The chain recombines TRBV7-9 with TRBJ1-3, with D hard to call. V lost 5 bases to trimming and J lost 0 bases, with 8 bases between them. This CDR3 region has 14 residues. CDR1 is SEHNR and CDR2 is FQNEAQ in the germline V gene (reference sequence). CDR3 sequence: CASSIELSGNTIYF. The CDR3 DNA reads as TGTGCCAGCAGCATAGAACTCTCTGGAAACACCATATATTTT.

The table lists this clone with a few counts. This chain joins TRBV29-1 and TRBJ1-2, with D possibly being TRBD1 (5 bases). Germline CDR1 and CDR2: SQVTM and ANQGSEA. The CDR3 totals 12 residues. The V gene lost 7 bases and the J gene lost 0 bases, with 9 bases spanning the gap. CDR3 sequence: CSAQGPNYGYTF. The CDR3 nucleotides read TGCAGCGCCCAGGGCCCTAACTATGGCTACACCTTC.

V usage is TRBV5-1 and J usage is TRBJ1-1; D gene ambiguous. CDR3 length: 13 residues. The V gene lost 4 bases and the J gene lost 3 bases, with 10 bases spanning the gap. Looked up from germline, CDR1 is SGHRS and CDR2 is YFSETQ. CDR3 bases: TGCGCCAGCAGCCTGGAACGGGACACTGAAGCTTTCTTT. This translates into CASSLERDTEAFF.

This chain joins TRBV18 and TRBJ1-3; 7 bases align to TRBD1. With 4 bases clipped from V and 0 bases from J, the junction kept 3 bases outside the gene matches. Germline loops: CDR1 KGHSH, CDR2 LQKENI. The CDR3 is 15 amino acids. CDR3 nucleotides: TGTGCCAGCTCACAGGGACAGATCTCTGGAAACACCATATATTTT. Amino acids: CASSQGQISGNTIYF.

The genes are TRBV28 and TRBJ2-7; D uncertain. CDR3 length equals 13 residues. With 2 bases removed from V and 1 base from J, the gap between germline ends came to 6 bases. CDR1 and CDR2 (germline): MDHEN, SYDVKM. The CDR3 protein is CASSLGQSYEQYF. CDR3 nucleotide sequence: TGTGCCAGCAGTTTAGGGCAGTCCTACGAGCAGTACTTC.

This chain connects TRBV5-1 to TRBJ1-2, with D possibly matching TRBD1 (5 bases). Germline assignment: CDR1 SGHRS and CDR2 YFSETQ. There are 14 residues in the CDR3. The V gene lost 2 bases and the J gene lost 1 base, with 9 bases spanning the gap. The CDR3 bases are TGCGCCAGCAGCTTTCGGGGGGGTAACTATGGCTACACCTTC. Its protein product is CASSFRGGNYGYTF.

The chain uses TRBV19 and TRBJ1-1; D is perhaps TRBD1 (6 bases). The CDR3 is 14 residues long. V was trimmed by 3 bases and J by 1 base, leaving 9 bases between them. The germline V gene encodes CDR1 LNHDA and CDR2 SQIVND (reference sequence). CDR3 sequence reads: CASSISGANTEAFF. DNA for the CDR3: TGTGCCAGTAGTATTTCGGGGGCGAACACTGAAGCTTTCTTT. Full variable domain (outside the CDR3, taken from reference TRBV19 and TRBJ1-1): DGGITQSPKYLFRKEGQNVTLSCEQNLNHDAMYWYRQDPGQGLRLIYYSQIVNDFQKGDIAEGYSVSREKKESFPLTVTSAQKNPTAFYLCASSISGANTEAFFGQGTRLTVV.

The chain is built from TRBV7-9 and TRBJ1-4, with D hard to call. The CDR3 spans 13 residues. In germline, CDR1 is SEHNR, CDR2 FQNEAQ (reference sequence). V lost 5 bases, J lost 3 bases, and 7 bases lay in between. The CDR3, as DNA: TGTGCCAGCAGCCCCGTATCTAATGAAAAACTGTTTTTT. It is translated as CASSPVSNEKLFF.

This clone was found once. The chain uses TRBV9 and TRBJ2-4; 10 bases agree with TRBD1. The CDR3 loop spans 18 amino acids. V was clipped by 4 bases and J by 0 bases; unmatched bases: 10. CDR1 is SGDLS, CDR2 YYNGEE, per germline. CDR3 region: CASSPGTGVTLAKNIQYF. The CDR3 DNA is TGTGCCAGCAGCCCCGGGACAGGGGTAACCCTAGCCAAAAACATTCAGTACTTC. Based on the CDR3 plus reference TRBV9 and TRBJ2-4, the full variable domain is DSGVTQTPKHLITATGQRVTLRCSPRSGDLSVYWYQQSLDQGLQFLIQYYNGEERAKGNILERFSAQQFPDLHSELNLSSLELGDSALYFCASSPGTGVTLAKNIQYFGAGTRLSVL.

The chain uses TRBV7-9 and TRBJ2-2; unclear D gene. The CDR3 runs to 14 residues. The germline V gene encodes CDR1 SEHNR and CDR2 FQNEAQ (reference sequence). Trimming stripped 3 bases from V and 4 bases from J, with 9 bases between. The CDR3 reads CASSFLLLTGELFF. The CDR3 DNA is TGTGCCAGCAGCTTTCTACTTCTCACCGGGGAGCTGTTTTTT.

In the case of this clone: The identical CDR3 is also encoded by other nucleotide sequences in the sample. The V call is TRBV6-4, the J call TRBJ1-1, with no clear D. V gave up 0 bases and J gave up 1 base, with 3 bases separating them. The CDR3 is 13 residues long. The germline V gene encodes CDR1 MRHNA and CDR2 SNTAGT. The chain's CDR3 is CASSDSSNTEAFF. CDR3 coding DNA: TGTGCCAGCAGTGACTCATCGAACACTGAAGCTTTCTTT.

The chain employs TRBV5-1 and TRBJ1-2; 8 bases are a match to TRBD1. The CDR3 is 15 residues long. The V and J ends lost 1 base and 6 bases, in that order; junction bases with no gene match: 8. The germline V gene encodes CDR1 SGHRS and CDR2 YFSETQ. CDR3 amino acids: CASSLSTGGSDGYTF. The CDR3 DNA is TGCGCCAGCAGCTTGAGCACAGGGGGATCCGATGGCTACACCTTC.

The chain has TRBV19 and TRBJ2-5, with D maybe TRBD2 (5 bases). V shed 1 base and J shed 5 bases, with 8 bases lying between them. The CDR3 covers 13 residues. From germline, CDR1 is LNHDA and CDR2 SQIVND (reference sequence). CDR3 in DNA: TGTGCCAGTAGTATAGGAGGGTTGGAGACCCAGTACTTC. Translating it yields CASSIGGLETQYF.

The chain links TRBV27 to TRBJ2-7; the D is unclear. This CDR3 region has 14 residues. V lost 6 bases, J lost 0 bases, and 12 bases lay in between. In germline, CDR1 is MNHEY, CDR2 SMNVEV (reference sequence). The CDR3, as DNA: TGTGCCAGCAGCCAATTCCGATCCTCCTACGAGCAGTACTTC. This codes for CASSQFRSSYEQYF.

The V call is TRBV28, the J call TRBJ1-4, with 8 bases matching TRBD1. The ends lost 8 bases at V and 7 bases at J; junction bases unmatched: 9. Germline V lookup: CDR1 MDHEN, CDR2 SYDVKM. CDR3 length: 14 residues. CDR3 DNA sequence: TGTGCCAGCCTGAAACCCGACAGGGGTGAAAAACTGTTTTTT. This sequence encodes CASLKPDRGEKLFF.

The chain joins TRBV7-2 to TRBJ1-5; D might be TRBD1 (5 bases). The V gene's germline CDR1 is SGHTA and CDR2 FQGNSA. Trimming left V 5 bases short and J 3 bases short, with 11 bases between. This CDR3 has 14 residues. The CDR3 is CASSRDGANQPQHF. Here the CDR3 DNA reads TGTGCCAGCAGCCGGGACGGGGCCAATCAGCCCCAGCATTTT.

This rearrangement joins TRBV5-1 to TRBJ2-1, with D perhaps being TRBD1 or TRBD2 (6 bases each). Trimming took 3 bases from V and 5 from J, leaving 18 bases between them. This CDR3 has 16 amino acids. Germline-derived CDR1 and CDR2 are SGHRS and YFSETQ. The CDR3 loop is CASSSAGGGLHNEQFF. The CDR3 nucleotides are TGCGCCAGCAGCTCCGCCGGGGGCGGACTCCACAATGAGCAGTTCTTC.